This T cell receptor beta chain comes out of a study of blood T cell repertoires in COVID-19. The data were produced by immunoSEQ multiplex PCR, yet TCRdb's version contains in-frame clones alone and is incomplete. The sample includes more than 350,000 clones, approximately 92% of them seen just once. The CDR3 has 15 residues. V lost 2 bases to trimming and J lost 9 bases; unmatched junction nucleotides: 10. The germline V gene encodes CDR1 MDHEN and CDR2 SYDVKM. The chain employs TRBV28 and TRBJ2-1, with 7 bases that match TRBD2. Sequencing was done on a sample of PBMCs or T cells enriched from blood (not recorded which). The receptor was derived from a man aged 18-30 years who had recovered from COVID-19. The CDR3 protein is CASSLNSGRGGEQFF. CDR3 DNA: TGTGCCAGCAGTTTAAATAGCGGGCGGGGAGGTGAGCAGTTCTTC.